Described below is a single T cell receptor beta chain sequence and its context. Its antigen remains unidentified. The sample carries other DNA sequences with the same CDR3. The CDR3 consists of 11 residues. Germline assignment: CDR1 ENHRY and CDR2 SYGVKD. V lost 6 bases and J 5 bases, leaving 7 bases between the germline ends. An assay was performed, and its level was deep. TCRdb keeps only in-frame clones here, not all; method: immunoSEQ multiplex PCR. The sample yields millions of clones, about 95% seen once. The record originates from a study of shared clonotypes between healthy human individuals. Regarding the study as a whole: With few donors, the genetic and exposure-history diversity represented was limited.

Selected positively for CCR7 and CD45RO-negative, naive CD8 cells excluded terminally differentiated effector memory CD45RA+ cells. The rearrangement links TRBV10-3 to TRBJ2-5; D is possibly TRBD2 (5 bases). The source material was naive CD8+ T cells sorted from blood. The clonotype comes from a man aged 18 to 35 in good health. CDR3 bases: TGTGCCATCAGGGAGGAGGAGACCCAGTACTTC. Encoded protein: CAIREEETQYF.